This T cell receptor beta chain is from a study of T cells in Graves' hyperthyroidism and ophthalmopathy. Notes on the study in general: Most expanded thyroid clonotypes above 0.001 recurred in blood.

These patients, aged 18 to 65, had recently diagnosed hyperthyroidism lasting under 2 months. This clonotype was counted only a few times. Its antigen is unknown. Researchers took RNA transcripts and amplified the TCR beta CDR3 regions from them. HTBI primers were used for first-round RT-PCR of the TCR CDR3. TCRdb recomputed calls from the multiplex PCR reads with MiXCR, one row per CDR3 protein. The sample carries more than 350,000 distinct CDR3 sequences, roughly 17% recorded once. The V gene's germline CDR1 is DFQATT and CDR2 SNEGSKA (reference sequence). The length of the CDR3 is 11 residues. Trimming took 2 bases from V and 5 from J, leaving 6 bases between them.

Sample: blood. This receptor was identified in a woman younger than 45 with Graves' hyperthyroidism that later progressed to Graves' ophthalmopathy. The J gene is TRBJ1-1, the V gene TRBV20-1, with D perhaps matching TRBD1 (5 bases). In nucleotides, the CDR3 is TGCAGTGCTAGACCAGGGACTGAAGCTTTCTTT. Translation: CSARPGTEAFF.